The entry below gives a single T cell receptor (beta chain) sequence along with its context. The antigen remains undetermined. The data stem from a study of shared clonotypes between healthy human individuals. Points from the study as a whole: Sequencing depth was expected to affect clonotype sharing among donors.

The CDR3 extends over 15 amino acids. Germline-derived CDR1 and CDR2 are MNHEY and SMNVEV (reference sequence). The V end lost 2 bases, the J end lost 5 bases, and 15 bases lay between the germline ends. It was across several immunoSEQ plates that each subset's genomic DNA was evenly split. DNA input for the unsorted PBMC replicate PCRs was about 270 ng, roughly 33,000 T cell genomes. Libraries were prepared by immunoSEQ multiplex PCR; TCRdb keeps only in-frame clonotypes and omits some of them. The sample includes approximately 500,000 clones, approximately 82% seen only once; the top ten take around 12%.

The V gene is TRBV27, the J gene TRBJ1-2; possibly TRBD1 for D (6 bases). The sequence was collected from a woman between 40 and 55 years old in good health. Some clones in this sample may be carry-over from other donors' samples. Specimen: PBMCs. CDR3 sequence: CASSLAGTPSYGYTF. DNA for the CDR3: TGTGCCAGCAGTTTAGCCGGGACACCATCTTATGGCTACACCTTC.